Listed here are 26 T cell receptor beta chains from one sample, sequenced in a study of CD8 T cells in ankylosing spondylitis. TCRdb used MiXCR to reprocess the 5' RACE reads, holding one entry per CDR3 protein. The table includes about 240,000 distinct CDR3 sequences, around 10% detected once. Material: blood, either unsorted or a sorted T cell fraction (not recorded which). These receptors came from a male donor with ankylosing spondylitis or in good health (not recorded which).

This clonotype was observed at least ten times. The rearrangement uses TRBV5-1 and TRBJ2-1, with D unclear. Germline loops: CDR1 SGHRS, CDR2 YFSETQ. V lost 0 bases, J lost 7 bases, and 8 bases lay in between. There are 13 residues in the CDR3. The chain's CDR3 is CASSLVGNNEQFF. CDR3 nucleotide sequence: TGCGCCAGCAGCTTGGTAGGGAATAATGAGCAGTTCTTC.

This clonotype was observed a handful of times. This sequence joins TRBV12-3 or TRBV12-4 and TRBJ2-2; no reliable D call. This CDR3 comprises 15 residues. V gave up 2 bases and J gave up 1 base, with 8 bases separating them. In DNA form, the CDR3 reads TGTGCCAGCAGTTTACGACCCGGGAACACCGGGGAGCTGTTTTTT. This gives the protein CASSLRPGNTGELFF.

CDR3 sequence reads: CSVLGANYGYTF. The CDR3 DNA reads as TGCAGCGTTCTAGGAGCTAACTATGGCTACACCTTC. The chain links TRBV29-1 to TRBJ1-2; no clear D. The CDR3 sequence is 12 residues long. Germline loops: CDR1 SQVTM, CDR2 ANQGSEA. Between the trimmed V and J ends, which lost 5 bases and 0 bases, there was a span of 7 bases.

This clonotype appeared many times. The chain joins TRBV7-9 to TRBJ2-7, with TRBD1 matching over 7 bases. Germline V gene lookup returns CDR1 SEHNR and CDR2 FQNEAQ (reference sequence). This CDR3 spans 14 amino acids. Germline trimming cut 5 bases from V and 4 bases from J; bases unmatched to any gene: 8. CDR3 sequence reads: CASSPGQVEYEQYF. Written as DNA, the CDR3 is TGTGCCAGCAGCCCAGGACAGGTGGAGTACGAGCAGTACTTC.

This chain uses TRBV7-9 with TRBJ1-5; D call uncertain. Trimming left V 4 bases short and J 3 bases short, with 13 bases between. This CDR3 has 15 residues. Germline V gene data show CDR1 as SEHNR and CDR2 as FQNEAQ (reference sequence). The CDR3 region has the DNA TGTGCCAGCAGCTCCTCTGGTAGGGACAATCAGCCCCAGCATTTT. As protein: CASSSSGRDNQPQHF.

This clonotype was counted between two and nine times. The chain employs TRBV3-1 and TRBJ2-5; D remains ambiguous. Germline CDR1 is LGHDT and CDR2 is YNNKEL (reference sequence). V lost 4 bases, J lost 9 bases, and 15 bases lay in between. There are 13 residues in the CDR3. The CDR3 sequence: CASSLAETWAQYF. The CDR3 bases are TGTGCCAGCAGCCTGGCGGAAACCTGGGCCCAGTACTTC.

A few counts support this clonotype. This rearrangement joins TRBV11-3 to TRBJ2-1, with D perhaps TRBD2 (6 bases). This CDR3 spans 16 amino acids. Germline V CDR1 and CDR2: SGHNT, YENEEA. Trimming removed 5 bases from V and 3 bases from J, with 17 bases in between. In nucleotides, the CDR3 is TGTGCCAGCAGCCTTTTTGGGGGGATGGACTACAATGAGCAGTTCTTC. Its protein product is CASSLFGGMDYNEQFF. Full variable domain (remainder filled in from reference TRBV11-3 and TRBJ2-1): EAGVVQSPRYKIIEKKQPVAFWCNPISGHNTLYWYLQNLGQGPELLIRYENEEAVDDSQLPKDRFSAERLKGVDSTLKIQPAELGDSAVYLCASSLFGGMDYNEQFFGPGTRLTVL.

This clonotype has ten or more counts. The CDR3 protein is CASSSPRGRGNEQFF. The CDR3, as DNA: TGTGCCAGCAGCTCGCCGCGAGGGAGGGGAAATGAGCAGTTCTTC. The rearrangement links TRBV5-5 to TRBJ2-1, with 7 bases identical to TRBD2. The CDR3 consists of 15 residues. Germline V gene data show CDR1 as SGHKS and CDR2 as YYEKEE (reference sequence). J lost 7 bases, V lost 3 bases, and 10 bases had no gene match.

As concerns this clonotype: A clone one base away is much larger, so this may be a read error. The CDR3 protein is CVSRSTQGYEQYF. Here the CDR3 DNA reads TGTGTCAGCAGGTCTACGCAGGGGTACGAGCAGTACTTC. The chain is built from TRBV6-1 and TRBJ2-7; a possible D gene is TRBD1 (6 bases). Germline CDR1 reads MNHNS; CDR2 reads SASEGT. The CDR3 is made up of 13 amino acids.

The V and J genes are TRBV24-1 and TRBJ1-5; D is uncertain. Germline V gene sequence: CDR1 KGHDR, CDR2 SFDVKD. This CDR3 is 13 amino acids long. Trimming left V 2 bases short and J 3 bases short, with 4 bases between. The CDR3 coding sequence is TGTGCCACCAGTGATTCCTACAATCAGCCCCAGCATTTT. Protein: CATSDSYNQPQHF.

The chain recombines TRBV20-1 with TRBJ2-1, with 14 bases matching TRBD2. The CDR3 is 17 residues long. The germline V gene has CDR1 DFQATT and CDR2 SNEGSKA (reference sequence). V lost 2 bases, J lost 4 bases, and 7 bases stayed unmatched. The DNA of the CDR3 is TGCAGTGCTAGAATCGCCGGGACTAGCGGGAGATACAATGAGCAGTTCTTC. Translated, it gives CSARIAGTSGRYNEQFF.

The sample holds many counts of this clonotype. This rearrangement joins TRBV18 to TRBJ2-1, with D perhaps TRBD1 (6 bases). The CDR3 loop spans 17 amino acids. Germline V gene sequence: CDR1 KGHSH, CDR2 LQKENI. Trimming cost V 6 bases and J 10 bases, with 28 bases left between them. In DNA form, the CDR3 reads TGTGCCAGCTCCCCCTCCAGGGGCCACGGGGCCGGAAAAGAGCAGTTCTTC. Encoded protein: CASSPSRGHGAGKEQFF.

At least ten counts were recorded for this clonotype. The rearrangement links TRBV12-3 or TRBV12-4 to TRBJ1-1; D not resolved. The CDR3 consists of 14 residues. V lost 4 bases and J lost 0, with 9 bases in between. The CDR3 coding sequence is TGTGCCAGCAGTTCGAGCCTCATGAACACTGAAGCTTTCTTT. Its protein is CASSSSLMNTEAFF.

The chain carries TRBV11-2 and TRBJ2-3, with 12 bases that match TRBD2. The CDR3 loop spans 16 amino acids. V shed 5 bases and J 6 bases; nucleotides not matched to a gene: 9. CDR1 and CDR2 (germline): SGHAT, FQNNGV. DNA for the CDR3: TGTGCCAGCAGCGACCGGACTAGCGGGGCACAGGATACGCAGTATTTT. Amino acid sequence: CASSDRTSGAQDTQYF.

This clonotype was seen ten or more times. The chain couples TRBV20-1 to TRBJ2-3; the D is unclear. Germline assignment: CDR1 DFQATT and CDR2 SNEGSKA (reference sequence). V was shortened by 0 bases and J by 1 base, with 5 bases between the two germline ends. This CDR3 is 13 amino acids long. CDR3 amino acids: CSARDQGTDTQYF. Written as DNA, the CDR3 is TGCAGTGCTAGAGATCAAGGCACAGATACGCAGTATTTT.

In this sample, this clonotype turned up a few times. This may stem from a read error, because a much larger clone lies one nucleotide away. The chain recombines TRBV6-1 with TRBJ2-7, with 9 bases that match TRBD1. The CDR3 runs 15 residues. With V trimmed by 6 bases and J by 3 bases, 9 bases remained unmatched. Per the germline V gene, CDR1 is MNHNS and CDR2 is SASEGT. CDR3 in amino acids: CASRKLGQGIYEQYF. CDR3 sequence (DNA): TGTGCCAGCAGGAAACTGGGACAGGGTATCTACGAGCAGTACTTC.

A word on this clonotype: Given a much more abundant clone one base away, this may be a read error. V usage is TRBV20-1 and J usage is TRBJ2-1, with 7 bases identical to TRBD1. The V segment lost 0 bases and the J segment 4 bases; nucleotides outside the gene matches: 12. Germline CDR1 and CDR2: DFQATT and SNEGSKA (reference sequence). CDR3 length: 17 amino acids. The CDR3 protein is CSARESLRGGGYNEQFF. The CDR3 DNA is TGCAGTGCTAGAGAGAGTCTCAGAGGGGGCGGATACAATGAGCAGTTCTTC.

This clonotype was observed at least ten times. The rearrangement links TRBV20-1 to TRBJ1-5; tentatively, D is TRBD1 (6 bases). The CDR3 spans 15 residues. Trimming shortened V by 3 bases and J by 2 bases, and 14 bases separated the two germline ends. The germline V gene has CDR1 DFQATT and CDR2 SNEGSKA (reference sequence). This CDR3 is CSASGQGSRNQPQHF. Here the CDR3 DNA reads TGCAGTGCTAGTGGGCAGGGGAGTCGCAATCAGCCCCAGCATTTT.

This clonotype was seen ten or more times. The chain couples TRBV9 to TRBJ2-1; a weak D match, TRBD2 (6 bases). This CDR3 is 12 amino acids long. Germline V gene lookup returns CDR1 SGDLS and CDR2 YYNGEE. V lost 3 bases to trimming and J lost 8 bases, with 9 bases between them. In DNA, the CDR3 is TGTGCCAGCAGCGCGGGGGAAGATGAGCAGTTCTTC. Translating it yields CASSAGEDEQFF.

The table lists this clonotype with a few counts. This chain connects TRBV11-2 to TRBJ2-5; the match to TRBD2 covers 12 bases. J was trimmed by 2 bases and V by 1 base; bases with no gene match: 2. The CDR3 consists of 16 residues. CDR1 and CDR2 (germline): SGHAT, FQNNGV. The CDR3 sequence is CASSLGTSGVQETQYF. As DNA, the CDR3 is TGTGCCAGCAGCTTAGGGACTAGCGGGGTTCAAGAGACCCAGTACTTC.

This clonotype was counted many times. The V gene is TRBV5-1, the J gene TRBJ2-2; unclear D gene. The V gene lost 2 bases and the J gene lost 2 bases, with 13 bases spanning the gap. The V gene's germline CDR1 is SGHRS and CDR2 YFSETQ. The CDR3 covers 16 residues. CDR3: CASSFPLDTNTGELFF. The CDR3 coding sequence is TGCGCCAGCAGCTTCCCATTAGACACCAACACCGGGGAGCTGTTTTTT.

Of note for this clonotype: A much larger clone is a single base away; this may be a read error. CDR3 DNA sequence: TGCGCCAGCAGTCCTCTGGGACTAGTAGATTACGAGCAGTACTTC. Translated: CASSPLGLVDYEQYF. The chain is built from TRBV5-1 and TRBJ2-7, with 8 bases aligning to TRBD2. Germline V gene lookup returns CDR1 SGHRS and CDR2 YFSETQ. The junction had 11 bases not matched to a gene; V was cut back by 5 bases and J by 4 bases. This CDR3 region has 15 residues.

This clonotype has more than one count but fewer than ten. V usage is TRBV7-9 and J usage is TRBJ2-1; D is uncertain. Trimming removed 11 bases at V and 7 bases at J, with 3 bases between. Germline V gives CDR1 SEHNR, CDR2 FQNEAQ (reference sequence). The CDR3 loop spans 8 amino acids. The CDR3 sequence: CALNEQFF. The CDR3, as DNA: TGTGCCCTTAATGAGCAGTTCTTC. Complete variable domain (other parts from reference TRBV7-9 and TRBJ2-1): DTGVSQNPRHKITKRGQNVTFRCDPISEHNRLYWYRQTLGQGPEFLTYFQNEAQLEKSRLLSDRFSAERPKGSFSTLEIQRTEQGDSAMYLCALNEQFFGPGTRLTVL.

This clonotype occurred a few times. The J gene is TRBJ1-6, the V gene TRBV7-2; D might be TRBD1 (5 bases). V dropped 5 bases and J dropped 10 bases, with 15 bases sitting between them. The germline CDR1 and CDR2 sequences are SGHTA and FQGNSA. This CDR3 is 14 amino acids long. The CDR3 is CASSPRGAESPLHF. The CDR3 nucleotides read TGTGCCAGCAGCCCCCGGGGCGCAGAATCACCCCTCCACTTT.

In its sample, this clonotype was seen many times. This chain joins TRBV12-3 or TRBV12-4 and TRBJ1-2, with a tentative D call TRBD1 (5 bases). The V end was cut by 2 bases, the J end by 4 bases, with 11 bases between. This CDR3 has 14 residues. CDR3: CASSLRRQPYGYTF. The CDR3 nucleotides are TGTGCCAGCAGTTTACGGCGACAGCCCTATGGCTACACCTTC.

This clonotype was counted ten times or more. V and J are TRBV7-6 and TRBJ2-2; D possibly corresponds to TRBD1 (5 bases). V was pared by 1 base and J by 5 bases, with 8 bases between. This CDR3 spans 14 amino acids. From germline, CDR1 is SGHVS and CDR2 FNYEAQ. This CDR3 is CASSLVRGTGELFF. DNA of the CDR3: TGTGCCAGCAGCTTAGTAAGGGGTACCGGGGAGCTGTTTTTT.